Listed below are T cell receptor beta chains from one sample, sequenced in a study of Ad26.COV2.S vaccination and SARS-CoV-2 variants. The assay was immunoSEQ multiplex PCR, and TCRdb's table has in-frame clones only and misses some. The profile covers approximately 480,000 clones, with 70% to 90% appearing a single time and over 10% taken by the ten largest. Sample: peripheral blood, taken in a trial of Ad26.COV2.S vaccine versus placebo. The receptor set was obtained from a person aged 18-65 years who received the Ad26.COV2.S COVID-19 vaccine or a placebo. CDR3s include the opening cysteine and the closing phenylalanine or tryptophan. A D gene is named only where the DNA matches it firmly. Some rows mark clone size as missing; the rest say once, few, many or name a class of expanded clone.

TGCGCCAGCGGACATGGACTAGTAAGGCGCACAGATACGCAGTATTTT | CASGHGLVRRTDTQYF | . | TRBD2 | TRBJ2-3 | TRBV10-1
TGTGCCAGCAGCTTGGGGGGATTCGGAAACACCATATATTTT | CASSLGGFGNTIYF | . | . | TRBJ1-3 | TRBV7-2
TGTGCCAGTAGTATATGGACCCCGGGGGCCAATGAGCAGTTCTTC | CASSIWTPGANEQFF | once | . | TRBJ2-1 | TRBV19
TGTGCCTGGAGTCCAGGGGGGGAGGAACCCCTCCACTTT | CAWSPGGEEPLHF | . | TRBD1 | TRBJ1-6 | TRBV30
TGTGCCAGCAGTGGCCGGGGGACCTACAATGAGCAGTTCTTC | CASSGRGTYNEQFF | once | . | TRBJ2-1 | TRBV28
TGTGCCAGCAGTTACTTCGCGGGACTTTCAGCTACGCAGTATTTT | CASSYFAGLSATQYF | few | . | TRBJ2-3 | TRBV6-5
TGTGCCACCAGTGGCCGCCCTTACGTCGGCTACACCTTC | CATSGRPYVGYTF | once | . | TRBJ1-2 | TRBV24-1
TGTGCCAGCAGTTCCCGACCCGGGACAGGGGGCTCCAACACCGGGGAGCTGTTTTTT | CASSSRPGTGGSNTGELFF | . | TRBD1 | TRBJ2-2 | TRBV6-2/TRBV6-3
TGTGCCAGCAAGGTGGGGTTGGGGAGGGGTTTCTACAATGAGCAGTTCTTC | CASKVGLGRGFYNEQFF | . | TRBD2 | TRBJ2-1 | TRBV2
TGCAGCGTTGGACAGGGGCGCGTCACTGAAGCTTTCTTT | CSVGQGRVTEAFF | . | TRBD1 | TRBJ1-1 | TRBV29-1
TGTGCCATCAGTGAGTCAGGAAGCGGTGAGCAGTTCTTC | CAISESGSGEQFF | . | . | TRBJ2-1 | TRBV10-3
TGTGCCAGCTCACCACTGGGACAGGGGCAAGGACAGCCCCAGCATTTT | CASSPLGQGQGQPQHF | . | TRBD1 | TRBJ1-5 | TRBV18
TGTGCCAGCAGCTTACCGCCTCTAGGTCTAATGAACACTGAAGCTTTCTTT | CASSLPPLGLMNTEAFF | . | . | TRBJ1-1 | TRBV7-2
TGTGCCAGCAGACCGACAGGGGGCAATCAGCCCCAGCATTTT | CASRPTGGNQPQHF | . | TRBD1 | TRBJ1-5 | TRBV6-5
TGTGCCAGCAGTTACGGGGGGCTTGAGCAGTACTTC | CASSYGGLEQYF | . | . | TRBJ2-7 | TRBV6-2/TRBV6-3
TGTGCCAGTAGTATTACAGGGAGCTCCTACAATGAGCAGTTCTTC | CASSITGSSYNEQFF | . | . | TRBJ2-1 | TRBV19
TGTGCCGCACTCGACTCGGCGGGGCCGGGCTACACCTTC | CAALDSAGPGYTF | . | . | TRBJ1-2 | TRBV28
TGTGCCAGCAGTAGCGGAACGCGGGCTGGCTACACCTTC | CASSSGTRAGYTF | few | . | TRBJ1-2 | TRBV27